This is a list of T cell receptor beta chains from one sample in a study of cytomegalovirus exposure and HLA in healthy donors. Repertoires were generated with immunoSEQ multiplex PCR, while TCRdb's copy carries only in-frame clones and drops some. Among about 76,000 clones listed, around 94% were seen once. The sample was PBMCs. Receptors originate from a man between 18 and 29 years old in good health and CMV-seropositive. The CDR3 runs from the conserved cysteine through the conserved F or W. The D gene is left open where the match is weak. Clone size appears in some rows only: once, few, many, or a class for an expanded clone.

d_call j_call v_call clone_size cdr3_aa cdr3_nt
NA TRBJ2-1 TRBV28 NA CASSLLRNEQFF TGTGCCAGCAGTTTATTGCGGAATGAGCAGTTCTTC
TRBD1 TRBJ2-1 TRBV5-1 NA CASSLRPGTGIYNEQFF TGCGCCAGCAGCCTGCGACCCGGGACAGGTATTTACAATGAGCAGTTCTTC
NA TRBJ2-7 TRBV15 NA CATSRGSLGYEQYF TGTGCCACCAGCAGAGGCTCACTAGGGTACGAGCAGTACTTC
NA TRBJ1-4 TRBV25-1 once CASSARRGGEKLFF TGTGCCAGCAGTGCACGAAGGGGAGGCGAAAAACTGTTTTTT
NA TRBJ2-1 TRBV4-2 NA CASSQEREQFF TGTGCCAGCAGCCAAGAACGGGAGCAGTTCTTC
NA TRBJ2-7 TRBV19 NA CASSRVGRGYEQYF TGTGCCAGTAGTCGGGTCGGGAGAGGCTACGAGCAGTACTTC
NA TRBJ1-4 TRBV28 NA CASGLQATNEKLFF TGTGCCAGCGGTTTACAGGCAACTAATGAAAAACTGTTTTTT
TRBD1 TRBJ1-2 TRBV19 NA CASKRDRFYGYTF TGTGCCAGTAAGAGGGACAGATTCTATGGCTACACCTTC
NA TRBJ2-7 TRBV11-1 NA CASSLGGRPLDEQYF TGTGCCAGCAGCTTAGGTGGGAGGCCCCTTGACGAGCAGTACTTC
TRBD2 TRBJ2-3 TRBV5-5 NA CASSRFGGRSSTDTQYF TGTGCCAGCAGCCGGTTCGGGGGGAGATCTAGCACAGATACGCAGTATTTT
TRBD1 TRBJ2-2 TRBV11-2 NA CASGGQGNGELFF TGTGCCAGCGGCGGACAGGGGAACGGGGAGCTGTTTTTT
NA TRBJ2-1 TRBV28 NA CASSDDMSREQFF TGTGCCAGCAGTGATGACATGTCCCGTGAGCAGTTCTTC
TRBD1 TRBJ2-6 TRBV18 NA CASSPDRINSGANVLTF TGTGCCAGCTCACCGGACAGGATTAACTCTGGGGCCAACGTCCTGACTTTC
NA TRBJ1-1 TRBV6-1 NA CASGGTGNTEAFF TGTGCCAGCGGGGGGACTGGGAACACTGAAGCTTTCTTT
NA TRBJ2-3 TRBV2 once CASSGGRGFRDTQYF TGTGCCAGCAGTGGAGGGCGCGGGTTTAGAGATACGCAGTATTTT
NA TRBJ2-7 TRBV30 NA CAWSTTETYEQYF TGTGCCTGGAGTACGACAGAAACCTACGAGCAGTACTTC
NA TRBJ1-5 TRBV28 NA CASSFVSAGDSNQPQHF TGTGCCAGCAGTTTTGTATCTGCCGGAGATAGCAATCAGCCCCAGCATTTT
TRBD1 TRBJ1-1 TRBV5-1 NA CASSWTGEGTEAFF TGCGCCAGCAGCTGGACAGGCGAGGGGACTGAAGCTTTCTTT
NA TRBJ2-7 TRBV19 NA CASSAIGTFNSSYEQYF TGTGCCAGTAGCGCGATCGGGACATTTAATAGCTCCTACGAGCAGTACTTC
TRBD1 TRBJ1-2 TRBV6-1 NA CASSAGQGNYGYTF TGTGCCAGCAGTGCTGGACAGGGGAACTATGGCTACACCTTC
NA TRBJ2-3 TRBV19 NA CASSTGDTQYF TGTGCCAGTAGTACAGGAGATACGCAGTATTTT
NA TRBJ2-3 TRBV5-1 NA CASSLWVGATDTQYF TGCGCCAGCAGCTTGTGGGTGGGGGCCACAGATACGCAGTATTTT
NA TRBJ1-2 TRBV11-2 NA CASSLNSYGYTF TGTGCCAGCAGCTTAAACAGCTATGGCTACACCTTC
TRBD1 TRBJ2-7 TRBV5-1 NA CASSSQTGGFYEQYF TGCGCCAGCAGCTCCCAGACAGGGGGCTTCTACGAGCAGTACTTC
TRBD2 TRBJ2-1 TRBV28 NA CASSPPLAGGWNEQFF TGTGCCAGCAGTCCACCACTAGCGGGAGGGTGGAATGAGCAGTTCTTC
TRBD2 TRBJ2-3 TRBV7-2 NA CASSLGVAGVTDTQYF TGTGCCAGCAGCTTAGGAGTAGCGGGAGTTACCGATACGCAGTATTTT
TRBD1 TRBJ1-1 TRBV10-3 NA CAISGSGTETNTEAFF TGTGCCATCAGTGGGTCCGGGACAGAAACAAACACTGAAGCTTTCTTT
NA TRBJ2-3 TRBV18 NA CASSPPQQSSSTDTQYF TGTGCCAGCTCACCACCACAGCAATCTTCTAGCACAGATACGCAGTATTTT
NA TRBJ2-7 TRBV5-1 NA CASSQPSDEQYF TGCGCCAGCAGCCAACCATCGGACGAGCAGTACTTC
NA TRBJ2-1 TRBV27 NA CASSRDIDYNEQFF TGTGCCAGCAGCCGGGACATAGACTACAATGAGCAGTTCTTC
NA TRBJ2-5 TRBV6-6 NA CASARVGETQYF TGTGCCAGCGCGAGGGTTGGGGAGACCCAGTACTTC
TRBD2 TRBJ2-1 TRBV19 once CASSMGRREGLWDEQFF TGTGCCAGTAGTATGGGGCGGCGGGAGGGCCTTTGGGATGAGCAGTTCTTC
TRBD1 TRBJ2-7 TRBV19 NA CASTRDRDSYEQYF TGTGCCAGTACGAGGGACAGGGACTCCTACGAGCAGTACTTC
NA TRBJ2-2 TRBV28 NA CASSLADSTGELFF TGTGCCAGCAGCCTTGCGGACAGCACCGGGGAGCTGTTTTTT
NA TRBJ1-2 TRBV10-3 once CAISEFDYGYTF TGTGCCATCAGTGAGTTCGACTATGGCTACACCTTC